One sample yielded the 10 T cell receptor beta chains listed below, sequenced in a study of CD8+CD57+ T cells in acquired aplastic anemia. Investigators profiled TCR beta VDJ and CDR3 from genomic DNA template. TCRdb recomputed calls from the reads with MiXCR, one row per CDR3 protein. This sample has around 250,000 distinct CDR3 sequences, with approximately 56% found just once. The source material was sorted CD4+, CD8+, or CD8+CD57+ T cells (not recorded which) from PBMCs. These receptors originate from a human donor with severe aplastic anemia or a healthy control (not recorded which).

This clonotype came up many times. The rearrangement uses TRBV7-3 and TRBJ1-2; D unclear. Germline CDR1 SGHTA, CDR2 FQGTGA. The CDR3 runs to 16 residues. The V end lost 0 bases, the J end lost 6 bases, and 17 bases lay between the germline ends. CDR3 in amino acids: CASSLTRGEGSHGYTF. CDR3 DNA: TGTGCCAGCAGCTTAACGAGAGGAGAAGGTTCCCATGGCTACACCTTC.

The rearrangement uses TRBV20-1 and TRBJ2-5, with 12 bases lining up with TRBD1. The V gene's germline CDR1 is DFQATT and CDR2 SNEGSKA (reference sequence). V dropped 7 bases and J dropped 4; count of bases not matched to a gene: 4. The CDR3 consists of 13 residues. Here the CDR3 reads CSGDRGRTETQYF. The DNA of the CDR3 is TGCAGTGGGGACAGGGGGCGCACAGAGACCCAGTACTTC.

This clonotype was counted a single time. Germline and junction disagree at one end, which may indicate a read error. V gene TRBV19 combines with J gene TRBJ1-1; a possible D gene is TRBD1 (6 bases). This CDR3 spans 15 amino acids. Germline assignment: CDR1 LNHDA and CDR2 SQIVND (reference sequence). The CDR3 region has the DNA TGTGCCAGTAGTATATTATCGGGGGGCGTCACTGAGGCTTTCTTT. As protein: CASSILSGGVTEAFF.

As concerns this clonotype: One end of the junction fails to match germline, which may point to a read error. V usage is TRBV20-1 and J usage is TRBJ1-5, with TRBD1 identical over 7 bases. This CDR3 comprises 14 residues. CDR1 and CDR2 (germline): DFQATT, SNEGSKA (reference sequence). This CDR3 is CGAIDRASNQPQHF. CDR3 coding DNA: TGCGGTGCTATCGACAGGGCTAGCAATCAGCCCCAGCATTTT.

At least ten counts were recorded for this clonotype. The rearrangement joins TRBV4-3 to TRBJ2-3; the D gene could be TRBD1 or TRBD2 (5 bases each). This CDR3 comprises 15 residues. From germline, CDR1 is LGHNA and CDR2 YSLEER. Trimming took off 3 bases at V and 0 bases at J, with 10 bases between the two ends. CDR3 in DNA: TGCGCCAGCAGCCAGGGGGACGGAAGCACAGATACGCAGTATTTT. It yields the protein CASSQGDGSTDTQYF.

The J gene is TRBJ1-5, the V gene TRBV7-2; D is ambiguous. The CDR3 extends over 16 amino acids. Trimming shortened V by 6 bases and J by 2 bases, and 17 bases separated the two germline ends. Germline lookup yields CDR1 SGHTA and CDR2 FQGNSA. The CDR3 region has the DNA TGTGCCAGCAGTTCTCAACCGGGTGGCGGCAATCAGCCCCAGCATTTT. This sequence encodes CASSSQPGGGNQPQHF. Complete variable domain (other parts from reference TRBV7-2 and TRBJ1-5): GAGVSQSPSNKVTEKGKDVELRCDPISGHTALYWYRQSLGQGLEFLIYFQGNSAPDKSGLPSDRFSAERTGGSVSTLTIQRTQQEDSAVYLCASSSQPGGGNQPQHFGDGTRLSIL.

Notes on this clonotype: Since a much larger clone is just one base distant, this may be a read error. The gene calls are TRBV9 and TRBJ1-4; D is unresolved. This CDR3 contains 16 residues. Germline V CDR1 and CDR2: SGDLS, YYNGEE. CDR3 residues: CASSYRPGPTNEQLFF. The CDR3 nucleotides read TGTGCCAGCAGTTACCGCCCCGGGCCAACTAATGAACAACTGTTTTTT.

CDR3 in DNA: TGTGCCACCAGAAGACAGGGTAGTACTGAAGCTTTCTTT. Amino acid sequence: CATRRQGSTEAFF. The chain links TRBV24-1 to TRBJ1-1, with 7 positions matching TRBD1. The CDR3 contains 13 residues. Germline loops: CDR1 KGHDR, CDR2 SFDVKD. The junction had 6 bases not matched to a gene; V was cut back by 7 bases and J by 5 bases.

Concerning this clonotype: The junction differs from germline at one of its ends, possibly a read error. This rearrangement joins TRBV6-6 to TRBJ2-2; D may be TRBD2 (6 bases). This CDR3 spans 17 amino acids. Germline V gives CDR1 MNHNY, CDR2 SVGAGI (reference sequence). The CDR3 coding sequence is TGTGCCAGCAGATCCTGGCGGGGAACACTGAACACCGGGAAGCTGTTTTTT. It specifies CASRSWRGTLNTGKLFF.

In this sample, this clonotype turned up once. The chain employs TRBV9 and TRBJ1-1; D call uncertain. The CDR3 totals 15 residues. Looked up from germline, CDR1 is SGDLS and CDR2 is YYNGEE. V dropped 1 base and J dropped 0 bases, with 10 bases sitting between them. The CDR3 region has the DNA TGTGCCAGCAGCGTATCTATAGGGATGAACACTGAAGCTTTCTTT. This codes for CASSVSIGMNTEAFF.